Listed here is a single T cell receptor (beta chain). Its antigen is not identified. The method was immunoSEQ multiplex PCR; TCRdb's version includes in-frame clones alone and lacks a portion of them. The sample includes a few hundred thousand clones, roughly 90% of them seen just once. Treatment specified: over 15 received Ad26.COV2.S at low or high dose, single or two shots; five or six received placebo; per-sample allocation not given. Sampling took place 63 days after the first vaccine or placebo injection. This sample is drawn from a study of Ad26.COV2.S vaccination and SARS-CoV-2 variants. Findings and limits, study-wide: Recipients of either vaccine or placebo displayed similar breadth of non-spike TCRs.

This CDR3 spans 15 amino acids. Trimming removed 7 bases at V and 4 bases at J, with 19 bases between. Germline values: CDR1 LNHDA, CDR2 SQIVND (reference sequence). Specimen: peripheral blood, collected in a trial of Ad26.COV2.S vaccine versus placebo. This sequence originates from a person between 18 and 59 years old who received the Ad26.COV2.S COVID-19 vaccine or a placebo. V is TRBV19 and J is TRBJ1-2, with a possible D match to TRBD1 (6 bases). In DNA form, the CDR3 reads TGTGCCAGTACTAAAGGGGGGGGAATTGGCTATGGCTACACCTTC. Its translation: CASTKGGGIGYGYTF. The full variable domain, in which reference TRBV19 and TRBJ1-2 provide the parts outside the CDR3, is DGGITQSPKYLFRKEGQNVTLSCEQNLNHDAMYWYRQDPGQGLRLIYYSQIVNDFQKGDIAEGYSVSREKKESFPLTVTSAQKNPTAFYLCASTKGGGIGYGYTFGSGTRLTVV.